One sample yielded the 17 T cell receptor beta chains listed below, sequenced in a study of CD8+ T cells in alopecia areata. Documented treatment: oral pan-JAK inhibitor, 5-10 mg twice daily. Following RNA extraction, reverse transcription yielded cDNA that acted as the sequencing template. Assay: immunoSEQ multiplex PCR; the TCRdb copy retains only in-frame clones and omits some. The sample comprises around 100,000 clones, 56% of which are singletons, and about 3.4% rests with the top ten. The material was CD4+ T cells sorted from blood, obtained at week 24, from a patient treated with tofacitinib. These receptors all stem from a human donor with alopecia areata.

Note on this clone: The sample has other DNA sequences that encode this CDR3 too. The chain carries TRBV5-1 and TRBJ1-1; tentatively, D is TRBD1 (5 bases). CDR1 and CDR2 from the germline V gene are SGHRS and YFSETQ. The CDR3 sequence is 14 residues long. V lost 0 bases to trimming and J lost 4 bases, with 10 bases between them. The CDR3 loop is CASSLGQGGTEAFF. Here the CDR3 DNA reads TGCGCCAGCAGCTTGGGGCAGGGCGGCACTGAAGCTTTCTTT.

In its sample, this clone was seen a few times. Within the sample, other DNA sequences also encode this same CDR3. The chain uses TRBV30 and TRBJ1-3; 9 nucleotides align to TRBD1. Germline lookup yields CDR1 GTSNPN and CDR2 SVGIG (reference sequence). V lost 3 bases to trimming and J lost 2 bases; unmatched junction nucleotides: 2. CDR3 length: 14 residues. CDR3 sequence: CAWRQGATGNTIYF. The CDR3 DNA follows: TGTGCCTGGAGACAGGGGGCGACTGGAAACACCATATATTTT.

The chain uses TRBV6-1 and TRBJ2-3, with D unclear. From germline, CDR1 is MNHNS and CDR2 SASEGT. Trimming pared 8 bases from V and 5 bases from J, leaving 17 bases between. The length of the CDR3 is 14 residues. CDR3 sequence (DNA): TGTGCCAGCTCCACCAACCCCACGATAGATACGCAGTATTTT. Its translation is CASSTNPTIDTQYF.

The chain employs TRBV14 and TRBJ2-5; 7 bases fit TRBD1. The germline V gene has CDR1 SGHDN and CDR2 FVKESK. Trimming at V came to 3 bases and at J to 4 bases, leaving 11 bases not matched to a gene. This CDR3 region has 16 residues. The CDR3 nucleotides read TGTGCCAGCAGCCAGGTGCCTTCAGGGGGTGGAGAGACCCAGTACTTC. As protein: CASSQVPSGGGETQYF.

The J gene is TRBJ1-1, the V gene TRBV10-3, with 8 positions matching TRBD1. J was trimmed by 5 bases and V by 6 bases; bases with no gene match: 8. Germline V gives CDR1 ENHRY, CDR2 SYGVKD. The CDR3 sequence is 14 residues long. The chain's CDR3 is CAIRAGQGGTEAFF. CDR3 in DNA: TGTGCCATCAGGGCTGGACAGGGCGGGACTGAAGCTTTCTTT.

This sequence joins TRBV18 and TRBJ1-2; 8 bases map to TRBD1. The CDR3 runs to 13 residues. Germline CDR1 reads KGHSH; CDR2 reads LQKENI. V dropped 4 bases and J dropped 6; count of bases not matched to a gene: 4. CDR3: CASSRQGLDGYTF. The CDR3 DNA follows: TGTGCCAGCTCACGACAGGGGTTAGATGGCTACACCTTC.

For this clone: This clone may be a read error of a much larger clone one base away. This rearrangement joins TRBV7-2 to TRBJ2-5; D is unclear. Trimming took 2 bases from V and 5 from J, leaving 3 bases between them. This CDR3 has 11 residues. Looked up from germline, CDR1 is SGHTA and CDR2 is FQGNSA. CDR3: CASSLWETQYF. The CDR3 region has the DNA TGTGCCAGCAGCTTATGGGAGACCCAGTACTTC.

The chain combines TRBV2 with TRBJ2-4; 12 bases are a match to TRBD2. This CDR3 has 17 amino acids. The germline gives CDR1 SNHLY, CDR2 FYNNEI. Trimming took 2 bases from V and 1 from J; bases not matched to a gene: 3. The CDR3 nucleotides are TGTGCCAGCAGTGAAACTAGCGGGGGGCTCGCCAAAAACATTCAGTACTTC. Translating gives CASSETSGGLAKNIQYF.

This clone was picked up a small number of times. Other DNA sequences in this sample translate to the same CDR3. The CDR3 bases are TGCAGTGCAAGACTAGGGGAGACCCAGTACTTC. Translation gives CSARLGETQYF. This chain links TRBV20-1 with TRBJ2-5; D is perhaps TRBD2 (6 bases). CDR3 size: 11 residues. The V gene's germline CDR1 is DFQATT and CDR2 SNEGSKA (reference sequence). V shed 6 bases and J shed 5 bases, with 10 bases lying between them.

The sample holds a few counts of this clone. The CDR3 DNA is TGCGCCAGCAGCCAGGGGACAGGGTACCAAGAGACCCAGTACTTC. Translated: CASSQGTGYQETQYF. V gene TRBV4-3 combines with J gene TRBJ2-5; TRBD1 matches at 9 bases. Germline values: CDR1 LGHNA, CDR2 YSLEER. This CDR3 comprises 15 residues. The J segment lost 0 bases and the V segment lost 3 bases, leaving 2 bases of the junction unmatched.

The chain employs TRBV7-2 and TRBJ2-1; 8 bases fit TRBD2. After removal of 3 bases from V and 0 bases from J, the junction contained 7 bases not matched to a gene. This CDR3 region has 17 residues. CDR1 and CDR2 (germline): SGHTA, FQGNSA. The CDR3 DNA sequence: TGTGCCAGCAGCTTCCCCCTTAGCGGGGACTCCTACAATGAGCAGTTCTTC. Encoded protein: CASSFPLSGDSYNEQFF.

This clone was seen a few times. This chain uses TRBV5-1 with TRBJ1-4, with 9 nucleotides matching TRBD1. The CDR3 has 14 residues. Trimming at V came to 3 bases and at J to 8 bases, leaving 5 bases not matched to a gene. Germline V CDR1 and CDR2: SGHRS, YFSETQ. The CDR3 coding sequence is TGCGCCAGCAGCTCGGGACAGGGTGGCGAAAAACTGTTTTTT. As protein: CASSSGQGGEKLFF.

V gene TRBV5-4 combines with J gene TRBJ2-3, with 12 bases that match TRBD2. CDR1 is SGHNT, CDR2 YYREEE, per germline (reference sequence). CDR3 size: 14 residues. The junction had 5 bases not matched to a gene; V was cut back by 4 bases and J by 8 bases. The CDR3 loop reads CASSRTSGVGTQYF. CDR3 sequence (DNA): TGTGCCAGCAGCCGGACTAGCGGGGTGGGTACGCAGTATTTT.

This clone has just a few counts. The rearrangement joins TRBV30 to TRBJ2-1; tentative D call: TRBD1 (6 bases). The CDR3 is 14 residues long. Germline V lookup: CDR1 GTSNPN, CDR2 SVGIG (reference sequence). Trimming removed 0 bases from V and 9 bases from J, with 15 bases in between. The CDR3 region has the DNA TGTGCCTGGAGTGTGTCCGGGACATCGAGTGAGCAGTTCTTC. Its protein is CAWSVSGTSSEQFF.

This clone was counted a few times. The chain combines TRBV2 with TRBJ1-1, with D possibly TRBD1 on 6 matching bases. This CDR3 has 15 residues. V gave up 8 bases and J gave up 4 bases, with 20 bases separating them. The germline V gene encodes CDR1 SNHLY and CDR2 FYNNEI. In nucleotides, the CDR3 is TGTGCCAGCTTCTCCGGGGCTACAGGGCGCACTGAAGCTTTCTTT. Protein product: CASFSGATGRTEAFF.

V and J are TRBV20-1 and TRBJ1-2; possibly TRBD1 for D (5 bases). The CDR3 length is 11 residues. Trimming took 5 bases from V and 4 from J, leaving 8 bases between them. Per the germline V gene, CDR1 is DFQATT and CDR2 is SNEGSKA (reference sequence). CDR3 in amino acids: CSAPGTYGYTF. The CDR3 DNA sequence: TGCAGTGCTCCCGGGACCTATGGCTACACCTTC.

The V gene is TRBV7-2, the J gene TRBJ2-7; the D gene could be TRBD1 or TRBD2 (5 bases each). V was cut by 5 bases and J by 5 bases, with 19 bases left in between. The CDR3 has 15 amino acids. Germline lookup yields CDR1 SGHTA and CDR2 FQGNSA. The CDR3 here is CASSPGLGAGHEQYF. The CDR3 DNA follows: TGTGCCAGCAGCCCTGGGCTCGGGGCGGGTCACGAGCAGTACTTC.